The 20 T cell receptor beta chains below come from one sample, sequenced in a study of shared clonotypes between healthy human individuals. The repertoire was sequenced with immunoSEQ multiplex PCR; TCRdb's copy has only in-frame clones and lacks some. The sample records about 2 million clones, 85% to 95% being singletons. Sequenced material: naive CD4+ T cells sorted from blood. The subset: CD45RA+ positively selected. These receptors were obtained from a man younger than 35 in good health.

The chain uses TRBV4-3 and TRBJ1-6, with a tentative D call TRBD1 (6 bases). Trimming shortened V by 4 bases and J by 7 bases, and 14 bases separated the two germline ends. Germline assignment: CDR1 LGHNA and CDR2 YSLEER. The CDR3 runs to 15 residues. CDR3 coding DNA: TGCGCCAGCAGCCCAGGGGAGGGAGGGAATTCACCCCTCCACTTT. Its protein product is CASSPGEGGNSPLHF.

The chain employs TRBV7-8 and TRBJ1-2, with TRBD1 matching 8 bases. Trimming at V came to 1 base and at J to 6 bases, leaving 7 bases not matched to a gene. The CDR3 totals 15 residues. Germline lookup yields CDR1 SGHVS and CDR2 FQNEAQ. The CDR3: CASSLGDRGSNGYTF. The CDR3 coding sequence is TGTGCCAGCAGCTTAGGCGACAGGGGATCCAATGGCTACACCTTC.

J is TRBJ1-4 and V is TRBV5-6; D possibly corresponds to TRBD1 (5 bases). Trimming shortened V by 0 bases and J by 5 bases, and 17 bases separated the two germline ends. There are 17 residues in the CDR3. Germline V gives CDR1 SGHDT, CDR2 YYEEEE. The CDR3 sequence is CASSLAGTGLGNEKLFF. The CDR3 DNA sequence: TGTGCCAGCAGCTTGGCCGGGACCGGCCTAGGAAATGAAAAACTGTTTTTT.

The CDR3 DNA sequence: TGTGCCATCAGTTCGACAGACGGATCGTACGAGCAGTACTTC. As protein: CAISSTDGSYEQYF. The chain uses TRBV10-3 and TRBJ2-7; TRBD1 might be the D (5 bases). The CDR3 contains 14 residues. Per the germline V gene, CDR1 is ENHRY and CDR2 is SYGVKD. V lost 5 bases, J lost 4 bases, and 15 bases lay in between.

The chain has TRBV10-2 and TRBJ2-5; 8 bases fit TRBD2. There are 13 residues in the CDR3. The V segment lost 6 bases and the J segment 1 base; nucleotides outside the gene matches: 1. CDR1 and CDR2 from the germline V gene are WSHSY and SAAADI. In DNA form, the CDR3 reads TGCGCCAGCAGAACTAGCGGCCAAGAGACCCAGTACTTC. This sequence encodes CASRTSGQETQYF.

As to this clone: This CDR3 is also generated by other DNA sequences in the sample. DNA of the CDR3: TGCAGTGCTATAGGGAAAGAGACCCAGTACTTC. Its translation is CSAIGKETQYF. The chain is built from TRBV20-1 and TRBJ2-5, with unresolved D. CDR3 length: 11 amino acids. CDR1 and CDR2 (germline): DFQATT, SNEGSKA (reference sequence). Trimming removed 4 bases at V and 3 bases at J, with 6 bases between.

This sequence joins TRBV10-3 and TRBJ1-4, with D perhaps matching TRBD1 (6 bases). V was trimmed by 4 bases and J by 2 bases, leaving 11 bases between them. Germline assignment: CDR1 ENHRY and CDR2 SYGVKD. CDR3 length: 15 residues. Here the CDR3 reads CAISAGEETNEKLFF. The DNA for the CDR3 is TGTGCCATCAGTGCAGGGGAGGAGACTAATGAAAAACTGTTTTTT.

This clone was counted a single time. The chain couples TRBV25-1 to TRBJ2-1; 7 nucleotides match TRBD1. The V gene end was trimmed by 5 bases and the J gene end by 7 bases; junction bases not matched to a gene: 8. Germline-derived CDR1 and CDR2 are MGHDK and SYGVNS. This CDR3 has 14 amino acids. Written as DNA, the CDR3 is TGTGCCAGCAGTCGACGAACAGGGGCAAATGAGCAGTTCTTC. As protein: CASSRRTGANEQFF. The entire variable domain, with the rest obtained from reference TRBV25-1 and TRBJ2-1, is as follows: EADIYQTPRYLVIGTGKKITLECSQTMGHDKMYWYQQDPGMELHLIHYSYGVNSTEKGDLSSESTVSRIRTEHFPLTLESARPSHTSQYLCASSRRTGANEQFFGPGTRLTVL.

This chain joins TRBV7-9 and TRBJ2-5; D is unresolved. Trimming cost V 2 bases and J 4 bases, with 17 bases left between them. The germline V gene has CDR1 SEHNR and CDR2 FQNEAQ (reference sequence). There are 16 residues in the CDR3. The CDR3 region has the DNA TGTGCCAGCAGCTTACTCTCTAGGGTAGTGGGAGAGACCCAGTACTTC. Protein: CASSLLSRVVGETQYF.

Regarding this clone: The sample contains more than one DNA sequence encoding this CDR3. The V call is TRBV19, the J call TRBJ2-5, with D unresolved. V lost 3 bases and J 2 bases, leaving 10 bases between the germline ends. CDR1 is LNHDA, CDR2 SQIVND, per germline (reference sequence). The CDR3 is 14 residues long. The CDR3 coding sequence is TGTGCCAGTAGTATTAGGACGGAGCAAGAGACCCAGTACTTC. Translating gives CASSIRTEQETQYF.

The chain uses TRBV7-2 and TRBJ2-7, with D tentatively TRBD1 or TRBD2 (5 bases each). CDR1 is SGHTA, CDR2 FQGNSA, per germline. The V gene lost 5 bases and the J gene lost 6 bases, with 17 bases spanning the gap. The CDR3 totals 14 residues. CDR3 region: CASSQDWLGAEQYF. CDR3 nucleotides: TGTGCCAGCAGCCAGGACTGGCTCGGGGCCGAGCAGTACTTC. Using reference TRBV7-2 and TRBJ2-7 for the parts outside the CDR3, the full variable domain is GAGVSQSPSNKVTEKGKDVELRCDPISGHTALYWYRQSLGQGLEFLIYFQGNSAPDKSGLPSDRFSAERTGGSVSTLTIQRTQQEDSAVYLCASSQDWLGAEQYFGPGTRLTVT.

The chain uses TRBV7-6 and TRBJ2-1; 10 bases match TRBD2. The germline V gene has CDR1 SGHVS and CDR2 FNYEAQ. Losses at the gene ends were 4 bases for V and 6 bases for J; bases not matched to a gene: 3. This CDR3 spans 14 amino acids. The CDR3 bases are TGTGCCAGCAGCTACGGACTAGCGGCCAATGAGCAGTTCTTC. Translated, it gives CASSYGLAANEQFF.

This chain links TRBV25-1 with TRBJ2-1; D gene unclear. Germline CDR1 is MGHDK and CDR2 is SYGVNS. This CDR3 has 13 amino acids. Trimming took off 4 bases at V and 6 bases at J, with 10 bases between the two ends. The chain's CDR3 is CASSVRRGNEQFF. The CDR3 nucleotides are TGTGCCAGCAGTGTTCGTCGAGGCAATGAGCAGTTCTTC.

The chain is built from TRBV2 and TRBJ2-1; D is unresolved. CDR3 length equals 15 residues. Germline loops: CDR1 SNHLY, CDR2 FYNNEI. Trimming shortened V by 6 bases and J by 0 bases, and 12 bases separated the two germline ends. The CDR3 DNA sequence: TGTGCCAGCAGCACCGACACTACCTCCTACAATGAGCAGTTCTTC. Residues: CASSTDTTSYNEQFF.

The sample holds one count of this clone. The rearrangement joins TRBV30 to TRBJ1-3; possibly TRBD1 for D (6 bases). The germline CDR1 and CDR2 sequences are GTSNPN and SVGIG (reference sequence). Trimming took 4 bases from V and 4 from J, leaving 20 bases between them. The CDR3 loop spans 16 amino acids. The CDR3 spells CAWTSIRLQGGNTIYF. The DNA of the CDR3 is TGTGCCTGGACAAGTATCCGGCTACAGGGAGGAAACACCATATATTTT.

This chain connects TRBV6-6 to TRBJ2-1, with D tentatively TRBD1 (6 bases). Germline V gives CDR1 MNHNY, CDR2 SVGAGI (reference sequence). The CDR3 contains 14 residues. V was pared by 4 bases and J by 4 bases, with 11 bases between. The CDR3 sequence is CASSSPDSYNEQFF. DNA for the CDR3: TGTGCCAGCAGTTCACCGGACAGTTACAATGAGCAGTTCTTC.

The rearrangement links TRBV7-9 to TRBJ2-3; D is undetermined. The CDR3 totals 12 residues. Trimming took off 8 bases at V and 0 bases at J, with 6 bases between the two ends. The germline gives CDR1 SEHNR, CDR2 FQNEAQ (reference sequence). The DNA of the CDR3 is TGTGCCAGCGGAGCTAGCACAGATACGCAGTATTTT. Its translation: CASGASTDTQYF. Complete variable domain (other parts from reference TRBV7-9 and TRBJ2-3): DTGVSQNPRHKITKRGQNVTFRCDPISEHNRLYWYRQTLGQGPEFLTYFQNEAQLEKSRLLSDRFSAERPKGSFSTLEIQRTEQGDSAMYLCASGASTDTQYFGPGTRLTVL.

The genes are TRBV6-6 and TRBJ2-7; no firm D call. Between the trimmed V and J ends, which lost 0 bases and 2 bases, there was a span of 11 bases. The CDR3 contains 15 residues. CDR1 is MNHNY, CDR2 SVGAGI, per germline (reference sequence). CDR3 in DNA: TGTGCCAGCAGTTACTCGTTGGGTTCGGCCTACGAGCAGTACTTC. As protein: CASSYSLGSAYEQYF.

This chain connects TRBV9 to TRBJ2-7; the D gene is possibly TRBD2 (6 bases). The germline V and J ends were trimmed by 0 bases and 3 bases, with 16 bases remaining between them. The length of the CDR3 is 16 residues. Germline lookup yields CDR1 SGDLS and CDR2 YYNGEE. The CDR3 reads CASSVATSLPIYEQYF. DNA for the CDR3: TGTGCCAGCAGCGTAGCTACTAGCCTTCCAATCTACGAGCAGTACTTC.

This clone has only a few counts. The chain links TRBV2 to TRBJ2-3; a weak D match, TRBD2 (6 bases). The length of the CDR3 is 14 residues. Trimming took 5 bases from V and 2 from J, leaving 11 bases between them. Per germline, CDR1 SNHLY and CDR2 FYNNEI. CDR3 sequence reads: CASSTGTYTDTQYF. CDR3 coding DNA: TGTGCCAGCAGTACCGGGACTTACACAGATACGCAGTATTTT. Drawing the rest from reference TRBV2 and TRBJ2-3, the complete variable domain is EPEVTQTPSHQVTQMGQEVILRCVPISNHLYFYWYRQILGQKVEFLVSFYNNEISEKSEIFDDQFSVERPDGSNFTLKIRSTKLEDSAMYFCASSTGTYTDTQYFGPGTRLTVL.